The clone carrying this T cell receptor (beta chain) was observed once. Its antigen is as yet unknown. Original methodology: Junction-only sequences without quality scores were provided by ImmunoSEQ, so filtering was different. The data were produced by immunoSEQ multiplex PCR, yet TCRdb's version contains in-frame clones alone and is incomplete. V and J calls and clone size come straight from that table; D and trimming were deduced from the DNA. The sample records approximately 320,000 clones, around 67% being singletons. This sample was taken from a study of shared clonotypes between healthy human individuals. Study summary: The cohort comprised a couple of women and a few men. Their ages spanned 18 to 49 years. Findings of the study overall: The study generally estimated greater richness for naive than memory subsets.

Trimming took 4 bases from V and 8 from J, leaving 18 bases between them. Germline lookup yields CDR1 SGHTS and CDR2 YDEGEE. The CDR3 is 15 residues long. The receptor's source is a young man in good health. The V and J genes are TRBV5-8 and TRBJ2-2, with D tentatively TRBD1 (6 bases). The sequenced material came from memory CD4+ T cells sorted from blood. Subset in this sample: CD45RA-negative fraction. CDR3 residues: CASSPSLADRGELFF. CDR3 nucleotides: TGTGCCAGCAGCCCCTCACTTGCGGACAGAGGGGAGCTGTTTTTT.